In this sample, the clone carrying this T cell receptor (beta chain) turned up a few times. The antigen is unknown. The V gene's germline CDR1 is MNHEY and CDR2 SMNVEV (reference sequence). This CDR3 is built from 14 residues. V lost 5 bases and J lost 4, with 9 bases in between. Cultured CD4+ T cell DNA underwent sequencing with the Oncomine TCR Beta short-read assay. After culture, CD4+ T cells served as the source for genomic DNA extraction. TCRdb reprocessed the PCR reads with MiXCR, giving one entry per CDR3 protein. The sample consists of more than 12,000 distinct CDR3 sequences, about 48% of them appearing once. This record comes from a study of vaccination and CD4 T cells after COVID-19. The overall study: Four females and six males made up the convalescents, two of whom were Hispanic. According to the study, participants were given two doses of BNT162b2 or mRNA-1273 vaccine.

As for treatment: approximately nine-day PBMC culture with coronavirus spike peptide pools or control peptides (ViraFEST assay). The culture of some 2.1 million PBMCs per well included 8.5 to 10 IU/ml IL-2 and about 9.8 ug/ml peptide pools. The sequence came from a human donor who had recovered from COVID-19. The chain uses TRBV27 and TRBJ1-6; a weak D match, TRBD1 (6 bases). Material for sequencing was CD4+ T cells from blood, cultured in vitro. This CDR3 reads CASSNRAYNSPLHF. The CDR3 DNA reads TGTGCCAGCAGTAACAGGGCTTATAATTCACCCCTCCACTTT.